The sequence of this T cell receptor beta chain was determined in a study of blood T cell repertoires in COVID-19. In the study overall: PBMCs, B-cell-depleted T cells, or T cells were the source of the cDNA or gDNA that made up the material.

Participants, about 18 to 90 years old, spanned approximately 26 US areas. Resolution of symptoms, clearance, or two negative PCRs was present in recovered Cohort 3 donors. Per the authors' pipeline: Estimated nucleated cell counts came from reference gene primer amplification. TCRdb's table, derived via immunoSEQ multiplex PCR, lists solely in-frame clones and lacks some. That table furnishes V, J and clone size, whereas the DNA furnished D and trimming. The sample holds approximately 230,000 clones, 70% to 85% seen once. Trimming removed 0 bases from V and 1 base from J, with 9 bases in between. Germline lookup yields CDR1 SGDLS and CDR2 YYNGEE. There are 15 residues in the CDR3.

Sequencing was carried out using PBMCs or T cells enriched from blood (not recorded which). The chain is built from TRBV9 and TRBJ2-3; tentative D call: TRBD1 (6 bases). This receptor was obtained from a man aged 40-50 years who had recovered from COVID-19. Written as DNA, the CDR3 is TGTGCCAGCAGCGTAGCTCCAGGGGGCACAGATACGCAGTATTTT. Amino acids: CASSVAPGGTDTQYF.